The 10 T cell receptor beta chains presented below share a single source sample, sequenced in a study of cytomegalovirus exposure and HLA in healthy donors. Primers: 60 Vbeta forward and 13 Jbeta reverse. Only in-frame clones appear in the TCRdb table, and some are missing; sequencing was by immunoSEQ multiplex PCR. The table includes over 150,000 clones, roughly 77% detected once. The sample consisted of PBMCs. The receptor set was obtained from a woman aged 25-40 years in good health and CMV-seropositive.

The rearrangement links TRBV5-1 to TRBJ1-4; the D is unclear. CDR3 size: 13 residues. Trimming stripped 0 bases from V and 3 bases from J, with 3 bases between. CDR1 is SGHRS, CDR2 YFSETQ, per germline. The CDR3 here is CASSLGPNEKLFF. The DNA for the CDR3 is TGCGCCAGCAGCTTGGGGCCTAATGAAAAACTGTTTTTT.

The chain has TRBV11-2 and TRBJ1-5, with TRBD1 identical over 7 bases. V shed 1 base and J 4 bases; nucleotides not matched to a gene: 4. In germline, CDR1 is SGHAT, CDR2 FQNNGV. The CDR3 contains 15 residues. This CDR3 is CASSLVGTVNQPQHF. The CDR3 DNA sequence: TGTGCCAGCAGCTTAGTCGGGACAGTTAATCAGCCCCAGCATTTT.

The rearrangement joins TRBV7-8 to TRBJ1-5; D not certain. V was cut by 1 base and J by 9 bases, with 10 bases left in between. CDR1 is SGHVS and CDR2 is FQNEAQ in the germline V gene. The CDR3 contains 13 residues. CDR3: CASSLDWSLPQHF. Written as DNA, the CDR3 is TGTGCCAGCAGCTTAGATTGGAGCCTGCCCCAGCATTTT.

In this sample, this clone turned up once. The V gene is TRBV15, the J gene TRBJ2-6; no definite D call. The ends were cut back, 0 bases at V and 2 bases at J, with 11 bases in the middle. This CDR3 contains 17 residues. Germline assignment: CDR1 LNHNV and CDR2 YYDKDF (reference sequence). The CDR3 spells CATSRDLDTPGANVLTF. CDR3 sequence (DNA): TGTGCCACCAGCAGAGATCTCGACACCCCTGGGGCCAACGTCCTGACTTTC.

The J gene is TRBJ2-1, the V gene TRBV7-9; 10 nucleotides line up with TRBD2. The V and J ends lost 0 bases and 7 bases, in that order; junction bases with no gene match: 6. Germline V CDR1 and CDR2: SEHNR, FQNEAQ (reference sequence). This CDR3 is built from 16 residues. CDR3 bases: TGTGCCAGCAGCTTAGCCCTAGCGGGAGCAGAAAATGAGCAGTTCTTC. This gives the protein CASSLALAGAENEQFF.

Notes on this clone: It differs at one base from a far larger clone, so likely a read error. At the DNA level, this CDR3 is encoded by other sequences in the same sample as well. This rearrangement joins TRBV7-2 to TRBJ2-6; 9 nucleotides match TRBD2. Unmatched junction bases numbered 3, after V lost 5 bases and J lost 1 base. From germline, CDR1 is SGHTA and CDR2 FQGNSA. This CDR3 has 16 amino acids. DNA for the CDR3: TGTGCCAGCAGCCAGACTAGCGGATCTGGGGCCAACGTCCTGACTTTC. It yields the protein CASSQTSGSGANVLTF.

This clone was counted once. V is TRBV2 and J is TRBJ2-7, with D tentatively TRBD1 (5 bases). CDR1 SNHLY and CDR2 FYNNEI come from the germline V gene. This CDR3 has 15 residues. V was pared by 4 bases and J by 4 bases, with 17 bases between. The CDR3 nucleotides are TGTGCCAGCAGTGTGACGTCTGGACAAGTATACGAGCAGTACTTC. Translating gives CASSVTSGQVYEQYF.

This clone was seen more than once but under ten times. This rearrangement joins TRBV7-2 to TRBJ1-5; 9 bases map to TRBD1. Germline CDR1 SGHTA, CDR2 FQGNSA. The CDR3 covers 14 residues. The J segment lost 4 bases and the V segment lost 5 bases, leaving 3 bases of the junction unmatched. CDR3 residues: CASSTDRGNQPQHF. The CDR3 region has the DNA TGTGCCAGCAGCACCGACAGGGGGAATCAGCCCCAGCATTTT.

The CDR3 protein is CASSIERSSTDTQYF. The CDR3 DNA follows: TGTGCCAGTAGTATAGAGCGGAGCTCCACAGATACGCAGTATTTT. The chain employs TRBV19 and TRBJ2-3; no clear D. Germline V CDR1 and CDR2: LNHDA, SQIVND (reference sequence). This CDR3 comprises 15 residues. V was trimmed by 0 bases and J by 2 bases, leaving 9 bases between them.

To note about this clone: One junction end does not reproduce the germline sequence, and a read error may be involved. The rearrangement links TRBV28 to TRBJ1-5; no firm D call. Germline V lookup: CDR1 MDHEN, CDR2 SYDVKM. The CDR3 runs 13 residues. Here the CDR3 DNA reads TGTGCCAGCAGTTTCGGCGGCAATCGGCCCCAGCATTTT. It specifies CASSFGGNRPQHF.